This T cell receptor (beta chain) stems from a study of CD8 T cells in ankylosing spondylitis. General study points: There was a TCR beta motif, made of several highly homologous variants, that appeared characteristic of ankylosing spondylitis blood. Reportedly, disease-linked clones are significantly enriched in ankylosing spondylitis patients' matched synovial fluid.

Generation of TCR beta libraries employed quantitative 5'-RACE incorporating molecular barcodes. TCRdb ran MiXCR on the 5' RACE reads and lists one entry per CDR3 protein. Of 150,000 to 200,000 distinct CDR3 sequences in the sample, roughly 13% were seen once. To note about this clonotype: Its specificity is unknown.

The sample was blood, either unsorted or a sorted T cell fraction (not recorded which). This TCR came from a female donor with ankylosing spondylitis or in good health (not recorded which).

The CDR3 reads CASSTGLGGNEQFF. The DNA of the CDR3 is TGTGCCAGTAGTACCGGACTGGGCGGCAATGAGCAGTTCTTC. This chain joins TRBV19 and TRBJ2-1; tentative D call: TRBD2 (5 bases). The CDR3 sequence is 14 residues long. The V end was cut by 4 bases, the J end by 6 bases, with 13 bases between. Per germline, CDR1 LNHDA and CDR2 SQIVND (reference sequence).